This TCR beta chain was identified during a study of shared clonotypes between healthy human individuals. For the study at large: CD8 memory received one plate per donor, CD8 naive two, CD4 memory three and CD4 naive three. Study-level findings and limits: Researchers found naive subsets generally carried larger estimated richness than memory subsets.

Only in-frame clones appear in the TCRdb table, and some are missing; sequencing was by immunoSEQ multiplex PCR. The data hold hundreds of thousands of clones, with approximately 73% observed a single time. This clone was observed a few times. The antigen remains unidentified. The CDR3 end shows no conserved phenylalanine or tryptophan, and so a read error is likely. The DNA is left out, because the CDR3 cannot be placed on it with certainty; the CDR3 is given as TCRdb lists it. Donors were healthy HIV-negative adults without recent acute infections or vaccinations. Memory CD4+ cells were the fraction left after CD45RA+ naive selection. The source material was memory CD4+ T cells sorted from blood. The subset is: CD45RA-negative fraction. The TCR sequence derives from a woman in her 30s in good health.

CDR3 residues: CASSPSTRDSSRVL. The chain recombines TRBV18 with TRBJ2-7; the table's D gene call, TRBD2, was not cross checked with the DNA. The CDR3 is 14 residues long, ends included. Germline V gene sequence: CDR1 KGHSH, CDR2 LQKENI.